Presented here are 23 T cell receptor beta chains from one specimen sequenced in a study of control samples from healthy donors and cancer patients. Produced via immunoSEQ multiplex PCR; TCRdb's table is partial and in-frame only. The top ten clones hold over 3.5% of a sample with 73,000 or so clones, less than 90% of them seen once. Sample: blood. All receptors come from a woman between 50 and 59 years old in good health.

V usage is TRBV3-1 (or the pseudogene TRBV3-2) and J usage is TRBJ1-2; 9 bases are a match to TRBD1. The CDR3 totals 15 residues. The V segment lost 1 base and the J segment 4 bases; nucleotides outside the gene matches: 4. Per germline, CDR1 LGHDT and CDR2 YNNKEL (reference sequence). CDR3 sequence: CASSQGMTGGYGYTF. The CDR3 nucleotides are TGTGCCAGCAGCCAAGGAATGACAGGGGGCTATGGCTACACCTTC.

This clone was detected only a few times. DNA of the CDR3: TGTGCTAGTGGTCAGAATACAGGGGTCCCCGGGGAGCTGTTTTTT. Protein: CASGQNTGVPGELFF. V usage is TRBV12-5 and J usage is TRBJ2-2, with 7 bases matching TRBD1. Germline values: CDR1 LGHNT, CDR2 FRNRAP. V gave up 5 bases and J gave up 6 bases; unmatched junction bases: 9. The CDR3 has 15 residues.

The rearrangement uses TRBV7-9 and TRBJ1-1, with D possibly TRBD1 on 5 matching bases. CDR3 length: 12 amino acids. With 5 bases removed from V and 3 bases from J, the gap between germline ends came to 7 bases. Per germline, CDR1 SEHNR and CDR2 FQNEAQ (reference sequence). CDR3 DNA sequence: TGTGCCAGCAGCCGGGGGGACACTGAAGCTTTCTTT. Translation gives CASSRGDTEAFF.

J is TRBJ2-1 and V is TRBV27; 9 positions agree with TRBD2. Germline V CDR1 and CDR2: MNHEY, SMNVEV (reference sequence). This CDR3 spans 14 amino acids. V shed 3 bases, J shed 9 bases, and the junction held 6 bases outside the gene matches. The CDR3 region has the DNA TGTGCCAGCAGTTTTAGTGCGGGAGGGCGTGAGCAGTTCTTC. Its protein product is CASSFSAGGREQFF.

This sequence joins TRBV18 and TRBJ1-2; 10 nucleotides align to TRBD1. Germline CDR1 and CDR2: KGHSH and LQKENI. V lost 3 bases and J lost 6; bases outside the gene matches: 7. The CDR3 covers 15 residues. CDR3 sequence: CASSPGDRGRDGYTF. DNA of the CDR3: TGTGCCAGCTCACCCGGGGACAGGGGAAGGGATGGCTACACCTTC.

DNA for the CDR3: TGTGCCAGCAGCGTTGACGGCCGGCTGAATCAGCCCCAGCATTTT. This codes for CASSVDGRLNQPQHF. The chain has TRBV9 and TRBJ1-5; unclear D gene. Trimming took off 2 bases at V and 4 bases at J, with 13 bases between the two ends. CDR3 length equals 15 residues. Germline V gene sequence: CDR1 SGDLS, CDR2 YYNGEE.

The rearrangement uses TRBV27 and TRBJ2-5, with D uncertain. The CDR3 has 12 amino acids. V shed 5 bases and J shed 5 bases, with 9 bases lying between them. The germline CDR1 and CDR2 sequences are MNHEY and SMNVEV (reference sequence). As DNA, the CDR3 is TGTGCCAGCAGTCCGGTACCGGAGACCCAGTACTTC. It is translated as CASSPVPETQYF.

The CDR3 region is CASSLGPRDEQFF. The CDR3 DNA reads TGTGCCAGCAGTTTGGGACCGAGGGATGAGCAGTTCTTC. The chain employs TRBV28 and TRBJ2-1; possibly TRBD1 or TRBD2 for D (5 bases each). The CDR3 is made up of 13 amino acids. V was cut by 3 bases and J by 8 bases, with 11 bases left in between. Germline CDR1 and CDR2: MDHEN and SYDVKM.

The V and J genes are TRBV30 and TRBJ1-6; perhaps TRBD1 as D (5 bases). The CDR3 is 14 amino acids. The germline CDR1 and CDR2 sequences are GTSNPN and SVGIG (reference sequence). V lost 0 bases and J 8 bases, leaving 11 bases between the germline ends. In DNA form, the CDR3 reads TGTGCCTGGAGTGTGGGGCTCGGGGATTCACCCCTCCACTTT. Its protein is CAWSVGLGDSPLHF. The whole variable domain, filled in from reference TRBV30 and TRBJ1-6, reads SQTIHQWPATLVQPVGSPLSLECTVEGTSNPNLYWYRQAAGRGLQLLFYSVGIGQISSEVPQNLSASRPQDRQFILSSKKLLLSDSGFYLCAWSVGLGDSPLHFGNGTRLTVT.

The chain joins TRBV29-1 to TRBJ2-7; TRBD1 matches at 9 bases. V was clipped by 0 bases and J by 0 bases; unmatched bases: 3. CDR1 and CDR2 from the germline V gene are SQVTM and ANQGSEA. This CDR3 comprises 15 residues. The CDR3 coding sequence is TGCAGCGTTGAAGAACCGGGACAGGGCTCCTACGAGCAGTACTTC. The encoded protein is CSVEEPGQGSYEQYF.

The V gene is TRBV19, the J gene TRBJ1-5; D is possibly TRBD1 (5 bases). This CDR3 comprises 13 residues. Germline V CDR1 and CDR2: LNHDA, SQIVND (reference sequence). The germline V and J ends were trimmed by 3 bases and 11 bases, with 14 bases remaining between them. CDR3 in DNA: TGTGCCAGTAGTATGGGCAGGGACGGGACCCAGCATTTT. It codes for CASSMGRDGTQHF.

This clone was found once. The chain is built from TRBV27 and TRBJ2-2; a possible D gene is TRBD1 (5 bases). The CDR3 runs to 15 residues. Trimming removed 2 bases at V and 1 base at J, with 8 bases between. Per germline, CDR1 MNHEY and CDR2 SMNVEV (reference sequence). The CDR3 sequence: CASSLMGRNTGELFF. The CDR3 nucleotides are TGTGCCAGCAGTTTAATGGGGCGGAACACCGGGGAGCTGTTTTTT.

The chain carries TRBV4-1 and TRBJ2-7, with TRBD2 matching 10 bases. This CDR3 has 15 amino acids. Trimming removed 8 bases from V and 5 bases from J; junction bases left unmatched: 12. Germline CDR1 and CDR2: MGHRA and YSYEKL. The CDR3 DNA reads TGCGCCAGCGCACGAGGAGCTAGCGGGAGCGACGAGCAGTACTTC. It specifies CASARGASGSDEQYF.

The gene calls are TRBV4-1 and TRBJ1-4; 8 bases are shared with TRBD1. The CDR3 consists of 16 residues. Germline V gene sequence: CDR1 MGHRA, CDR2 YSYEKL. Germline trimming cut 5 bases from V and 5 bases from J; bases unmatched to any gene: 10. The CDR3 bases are TGCGCCAGCAGCAGCGACGACAGGGGCGGAAATGAAAAACTGTTTTTT. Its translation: CASSSDDRGGNEKLFF.

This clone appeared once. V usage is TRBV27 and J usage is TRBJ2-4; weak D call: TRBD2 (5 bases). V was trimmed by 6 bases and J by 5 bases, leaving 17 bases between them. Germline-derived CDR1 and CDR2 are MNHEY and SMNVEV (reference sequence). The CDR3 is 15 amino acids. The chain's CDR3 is CASRRGSGGQNIQYF. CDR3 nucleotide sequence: TGTGCCAGCAGACGGGGTAGTGGAGGCCAAAACATTCAGTACTTC.

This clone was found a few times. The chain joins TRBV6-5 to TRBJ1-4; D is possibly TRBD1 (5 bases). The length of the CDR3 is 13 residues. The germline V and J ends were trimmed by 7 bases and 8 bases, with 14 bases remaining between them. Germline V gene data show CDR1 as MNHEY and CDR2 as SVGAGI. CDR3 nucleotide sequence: TGTGCCAGCACGACAGTATTAAACGAAAAACTGTTTTTT. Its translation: CASTTVLNEKLFF.

CDR3 DNA sequence: TGTGCCACCGGAGGAAGAACCCCAGGTGGAAAACTGTTTTTT. Encoded protein: CATGGRTPGGKLFF. The chain links TRBV28 to TRBJ1-4; D ambiguous. CDR3 length: 14 amino acids. The germline gives CDR1 MDHEN, CDR2 SYDVKM. With 10 bases removed from V and 10 bases from J, the gap between germline ends came to 22 bases.

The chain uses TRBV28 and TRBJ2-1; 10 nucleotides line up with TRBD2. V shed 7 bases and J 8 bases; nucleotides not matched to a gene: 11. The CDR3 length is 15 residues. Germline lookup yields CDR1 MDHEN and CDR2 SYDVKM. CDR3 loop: CASTVTSGTNDEQFF. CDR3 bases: TGTGCCAGCACCGTAACTAGCGGGACAAATGATGAGCAGTTCTTC.

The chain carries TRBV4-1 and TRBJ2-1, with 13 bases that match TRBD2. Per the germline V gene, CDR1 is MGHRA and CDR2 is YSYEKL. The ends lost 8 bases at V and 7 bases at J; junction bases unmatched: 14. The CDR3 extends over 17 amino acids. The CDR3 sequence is CASLGTSGTYAVNEQFF. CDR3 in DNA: TGCGCCAGCCTGGGGACTAGCGGGACTTACGCGGTGAATGAGCAGTTCTTC.

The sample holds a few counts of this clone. The CDR3 sequence is CASTHRGNNSPLHF. As DNA, the CDR3 is TGTGCCAGCACCCACAGGGGTAATAATTCACCCCTCCACTTT. The V gene is TRBV27, the J gene TRBJ1-6, with TRBD1 matching 7 bases. CDR3 length equals 14 residues. Germline loops: CDR1 MNHEY, CDR2 SMNVEV (reference sequence). The trim removed 7 bases at V and 5 bases at J, leaving 5 bases unmatched.

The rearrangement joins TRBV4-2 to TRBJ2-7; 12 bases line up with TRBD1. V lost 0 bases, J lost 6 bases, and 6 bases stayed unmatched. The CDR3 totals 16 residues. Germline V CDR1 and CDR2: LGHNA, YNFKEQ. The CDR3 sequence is CASSQEPGQGAREQYF. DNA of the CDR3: TGTGCCAGCAGCCAAGAACCGGGACAGGGGGCTCGCGAGCAGTACTTC.

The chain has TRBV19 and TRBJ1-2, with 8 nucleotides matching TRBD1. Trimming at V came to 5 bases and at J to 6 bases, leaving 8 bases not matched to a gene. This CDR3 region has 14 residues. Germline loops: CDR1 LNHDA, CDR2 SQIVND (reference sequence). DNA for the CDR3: TGTGCCAGTAGTGCCTTCAGGGGGCGGAATGGCTACACCTTC. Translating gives CASSAFRGRNGYTF.

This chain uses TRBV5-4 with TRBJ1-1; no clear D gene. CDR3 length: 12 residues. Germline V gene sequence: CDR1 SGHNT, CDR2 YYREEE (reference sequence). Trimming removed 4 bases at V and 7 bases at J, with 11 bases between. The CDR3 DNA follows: TGTGCCAGCAGCGCCCGGACGGATGAAGCTTTCTTT. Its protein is CASSARTDEAFF.